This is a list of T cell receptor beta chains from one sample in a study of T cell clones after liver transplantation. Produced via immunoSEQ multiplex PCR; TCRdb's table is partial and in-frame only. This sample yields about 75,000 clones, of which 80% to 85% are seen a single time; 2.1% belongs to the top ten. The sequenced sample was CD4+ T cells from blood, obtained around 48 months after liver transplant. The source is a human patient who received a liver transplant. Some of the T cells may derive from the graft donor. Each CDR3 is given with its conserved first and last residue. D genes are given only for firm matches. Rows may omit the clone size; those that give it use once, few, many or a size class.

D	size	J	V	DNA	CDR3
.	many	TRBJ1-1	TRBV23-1	TGCGCCAGCAGTCGCCCTACCAGCAGGGGGAACACTGAAGCTTTCTTT	CASSRPTSRGNTEAFF
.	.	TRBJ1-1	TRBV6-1	TGTGCCAGCAGTGCGGGGCAAAGCGTGAACACTGAAGCTTTCTTT	CASSAGQSVNTEAFF
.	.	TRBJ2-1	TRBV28	TGTGCCAGCAGTCTCTTATCGGGACCGCAGAATGAGCAGTTCTTC	CASSLLSGPQNEQFF
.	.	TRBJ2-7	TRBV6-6	TGTGCCAGCAGGAGCGGTCATCCCTACGAGCAGTACTTC	CASRSGHPYEQYF
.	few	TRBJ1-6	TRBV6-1	TGTGCCAGCAGGATTGGAGGGGAGTCACCCCTCCACTTT	CASRIGGESPLHF
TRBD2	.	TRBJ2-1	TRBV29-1	TGCAGCGGCGGACTAGATTACAATGAGCAGTTCTTC	CSGGLDYNEQFF
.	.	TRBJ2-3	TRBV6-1	TGTGCCAGCAGTGTTCAGGGCGGGACAGATACGCAGTATTTT	CASSVQGGTDTQYF
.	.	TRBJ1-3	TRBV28	TGTGCCAGCAGTTTATCTGGAAACACCATATATTTT	CASSLSGNTIYF
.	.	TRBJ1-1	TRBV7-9	TGTGCCAGCAGCCCCAGGGGTGGCACTGAAGCTTTCTTT	CASSPRGGTEAFF
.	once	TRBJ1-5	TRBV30	TGTGCCTGGAGGGGGACCGACAATCAGCCCCAGCATTTT	CAWRGTDNQPQHF
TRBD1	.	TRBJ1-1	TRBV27	TGTGCCAGCAGTGAAGGACAGGGGAAGTCCACTGAAGCTTTCTTT	CASSEGQGKSTEAFF
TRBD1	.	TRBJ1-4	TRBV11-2	TGTGCCAGCAGCTCGACAGGGGGCCGTGAAAAACTGTTTTTT	CASSSTGGREKLFF
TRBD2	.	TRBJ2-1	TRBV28	TGTGCCAGCATGACTAGCGGGGCCTTACGGGAGCAGTTCTTC	CASMTSGALREQFF
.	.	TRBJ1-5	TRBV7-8	TGTGCCAGCAGCTTAGAACGACCTCCCAATCAGCCCCAGCATTTT	CASSLERPPNQPQHF
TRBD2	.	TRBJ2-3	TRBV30	TGTGCCTGGAACAGACTAGCGGGAGAAACAGATACGCAGTATTTT	CAWNRLAGETDTQYF
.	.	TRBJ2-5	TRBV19	TGTGCCAGTAGTATTCTAGGGGCCCAGGAGACCCAGTACTTC	CASSILGAQETQYF
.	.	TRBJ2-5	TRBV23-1	TGCGCCAGCAGTTCGGGACATCATGCGGAGACCCAGTACTTC	CASSSGHHAETQYF
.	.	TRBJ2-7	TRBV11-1	TGTGCCAGCGCGGTGGGGTACTGGAGCTACGAGCAGTACTTC	CASAVGYWSYEQYF
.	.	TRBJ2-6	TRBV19	TGTGCCACCGCGATAAGGTCAGGGGCCAACGTCCTGACTTTC	CATAIRSGANVLTF
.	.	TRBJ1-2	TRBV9	TGTGCCAGCAGCGTAGGATGGGGGCTTAGCGGTGGCTACACCTTC	CASSVGWGLSGGYTF
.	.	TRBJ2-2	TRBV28	TGTGCCAGCAGGAGGGACGTGGGGGCCTCCTTGGGGGAGCTGTTTTTT	CASRRDVGASLGELFF
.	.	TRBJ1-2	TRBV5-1	TGCGCCAGCAGCTTATACGACGGCGAGAACTATGGCTACACCTTC	CASSLYDGENYGYTF
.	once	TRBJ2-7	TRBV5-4	TGTGCCAGCAGCTTGAGCGGTTACGAGCAGTACTTC	CASSLSGYEQYF
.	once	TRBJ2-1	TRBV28	TGTGCCTCCAGCCGAACGGGAGTTTCCTACAATGAGCAGTTCTTC	CASSRTGVSYNEQFF
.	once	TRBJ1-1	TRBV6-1	TGTGCCAGCAGTGGCTCTGGGGGGCGCGGGTTTGGTCTCACTGAAGCTTTCTTT	CASSGSGGRGFGLTEAFF
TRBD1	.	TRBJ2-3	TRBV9	TGTGCCAGCAGCGCGAGGGGACAGGCAACTCCGGCAGATACGCAGTATTTT	CASSARGQATPADTQYF
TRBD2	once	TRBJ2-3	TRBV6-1	TGTGCCAGCAGTGAGGTGGATAGCGGGGGGTTAGATACGCAGTATTTT	CASSEVDSGGLDTQYF
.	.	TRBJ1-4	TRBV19	TGTGCCAGTGGGAAGTGGCAGAGTAATGAAAAACTGTTTTTT	CASGKWQSNEKLFF
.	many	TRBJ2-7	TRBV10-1	TGCGCCAGCAGTGAACGGAGAATCACCTCCTACGAGCAGTACTTC	CASSERRITSYEQYF
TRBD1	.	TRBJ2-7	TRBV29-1	TGCAGCGCCTGCCCGGACAGGAAAGACGAGCAGTACTTC	CSACPDRKDEQYF
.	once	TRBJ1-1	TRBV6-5	TGTGCCAGCAGTTACCGCGACCCTGAAGCTTTCTTT	CASSYRDPEAFF
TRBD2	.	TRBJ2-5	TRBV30	TGTGCCTGGAGCGCACCTCTAGCGGGAGCTATCGGGACCCAGTACTTC	CAWSAPLAGAIGTQYF